The next 6 T cell receptor beta chains were all read from a single sample in a study of CD4 and CD8 cells across lung adenocarcinoma regions. TCRdb analysed the PCR reads with MiXCR anew, one entry per CDR3 protein. The sample includes some 25,000 distinct CDR3 sequences, around 53% of them seen just once. The sample was CD8+ T cells from the center of a lung tumor. Receptors originate from a male donor with lung adenocarcinoma. The CD4 and CD8 labels of this study may be unreliable.

This clonotype was observed many times. The genes are TRBV28 and TRBJ2-1, with TRBD2 identical over 9 bases. With the DNA end fitting TRBJ2-5 better, the J assignment may be wrong. The length of the CDR3 is 14 residues. Germline V gene lookup returns CDR1 MDHEN and CDR2 SYDVKM. CDR3 sequence: CASSSAGGQETQYF. The CDR3, as DNA: TGTGCCAGCAGCAGCGCGGGAGGGCAAGAGACCCAGTACTTC.

The chain combines TRBV6-1 with TRBJ1-2; perhaps TRBD1 as D (6 bases). V was trimmed by 6 bases and J by 2 bases, leaving 13 bases between them. The germline CDR1 and CDR2 sequences are MNHNS and SASEGT. The CDR3 consists of 14 residues. The CDR3 sequence: CASRREGGNYGYTF. DNA for the CDR3: TGTGCCAGCAGGCGGGAGGGGGGAAACTATGGCTACACCTTC.

The chain combines TRBV29-1 with TRBJ1-2; tentative D call: TRBD1 (6 bases). This CDR3 is 11 amino acids long. Germline lookup yields CDR1 SQVTM and CDR2 ANQGSEA. V was cut by 3 bases and J by 7 bases, with 9 bases left in between. The CDR3 DNA is TGCAGCGTTGAGGAAGGGGGTGGCTACACCTTC. This gives the protein CSVEEGGGYTF. Filled out from reference TRBV29-1 and TRBJ1-2, the complete variable domain reads SAVISQKPSRDICQRGTSLTIQCQVDSQVTMMFWYRQQPGQSLTLIATANQGSEATYESGFVIDKFPISRPNLTFSTLTVSNMSPEDSSIYLCSVEEGGGYTFGSGTRLTVV.

The chain links TRBV27 to TRBJ2-3; D might be TRBD1 (6 bases). The CDR3 length is 16 residues. Germline V gene sequence: CDR1 MNHEY, CDR2 SMNVEV (reference sequence). The V end lost 5 bases, the J end lost 3 bases, and 18 bases lay between the germline ends. The CDR3 nucleotides read TGTGCCAGCAGTCCATTCATTCTTGACAGGACAGATACGCAGTATTTT. As protein: CASSPFILDRTDTQYF.

This clonotype was seen repeatedly, ten times or more. V gene TRBV4-1 combines with J gene TRBJ2-2; D perhaps matches TRBD1 (5 bases). The V end lost 2 bases, the J end lost 7 bases, and 17 bases lay between the germline ends. The CDR3 spans 16 residues. Germline CDR1 reads MGHRA; CDR2 reads YSYEKL. CDR3 protein: CASSQPLGQGGGELFF. In nucleotides, the CDR3 is TGCGCCAGCAGCCAACCACTGGGGCAGGGCGGCGGGGAGCTGTTTTTT.

This clonotype was seen repeatedly, ten times or more. The chain uses TRBV30 and TRBJ1-2; D possibly corresponds to TRBD1 (6 bases). Trimming removed 0 bases from V and 7 bases from J, with 15 bases in between. Germline-derived CDR1 and CDR2 are GTSNPN and SVGIG (reference sequence). This CDR3 is built from 14 residues. The CDR3 is CAWSVTGIVGGYTF. The CDR3 bases are TGTGCCTGGAGTGTTACAGGGATCGTCGGTGGCTACACCTTC.